Listed below are T cell receptor beta chains from one sample, sequenced in a study of response to subunit inactivated influenza vaccine. TCRdb reprocessed the RT-PCR reads via MiXCR and lists one record per CDR3 protein. The sample records over 400,000 distinct CDR3 sequences, 10% to 15% being singletons. This material consisted of PBMCs from blood, taken roughly 6 weeks after vaccination. The receptors shown here come from a man between 45 and 60 years old who received an inactivated influenza vaccine. CDR3s include the opening cysteine and the closing phenylalanine or tryptophan. Each record gives: clone size, D gene, V gene, J gene, CDR3 protein, CDR3 DNA. A D gene is named only where the DNA matches it firmly. The size entry is marked missing in some rows and otherwise reads once, few, many or a size class.

abundance: .; d_gene: .; v_gene: TRBV7-2; j_gene: TRBJ2-7; CDR3aa: CASSLLADGAYEQYF; CDR3nt: TGTGCCAGCAGCTTGTTAGCGGATGGAGCCTACGAGCAGTACTTC
abundance: few; d_gene: TRBD2; v_gene: TRBV6-1; j_gene: TRBJ2-1; CDR3aa: CASSWGLLYNEQFF; CDR3nt: TGTGCCAGCAGCTGGGGACTACTTTACAATGAGCAGTTCTTC
abundance: many; d_gene: .; v_gene: TRBV12-3/TRBV12-4; j_gene: TRBJ1-6; CDR3aa: CASSFLGENSPLHF; CDR3nt: TGTGCCAGCAGTTTCCTAGGGGAGAATTCACCCCTCCACTTT
abundance: .; d_gene: .; v_gene: TRBV7-9; j_gene: TRBJ2-1; CDR3aa: CASSEGHNEQFF; CDR3nt: TGTGCCAGCAGCGAGGGCCACAATGAGCAGTTCTTC
abundance: .; d_gene: TRBD1; v_gene: TRBV29-1; j_gene: TRBJ2-5; CDR3aa: CSVGQGRNQETQYF; CDR3nt: TGCAGCGTTGGACAGGGACGAAACCAAGAGACCCAGTACTTC
abundance: few; d_gene: TRBD2; v_gene: TRBV20-1; j_gene: TRBJ2-1; CDR3aa: CSARDPLAGGKYEQFF; CDR3nt: TGCAGTGCTAGAGACCCGCTAGCGGGGGGGAAGTATGAGCAGTTCTTC
abundance: few; d_gene: TRBD1; v_gene: TRBV12-3/TRBV12-4; j_gene: TRBJ1-3; CDR3aa: CASSFLFGQGTGNTIYF; CDR3nt: TGTGCCAGCAGTTTTTTGTTTGGACAGGGTACTGGAAACACCATATATTTT
abundance: few; d_gene: .; v_gene: TRBV28; j_gene: TRBJ2-5; CDR3aa: CASSRRAAVHRETQYF; CDR3nt: TGTGCCAGCAGTCGCCGCGCAGCGGTCCATAGGGAGACCCAGTACTTC
abundance: .; d_gene: .; v_gene: TRBV5-6; j_gene: TRBJ2-1; CDR3aa: CASSWWAPGRSNEQFF; CDR3nt: TGTGCCAGCAGCTGGTGGGCCCCTGGACGGTCCAATGAGCAGTTCTTC
abundance: .; d_gene: .; v_gene: TRBV6-2/TRBV6-3; j_gene: TRBJ2-1; CDR3aa: CASRPAPSSYNEQFF; CDR3nt: TGTGCCAGCCGCCCGGCTCCGAGCTCCTACAATGAGCAGTTCTTC
abundance: few; d_gene: .; v_gene: TRBV21-1; j_gene: TRBJ2-5; CDR3aa: CASSPRPGKAEQGGQETQYF; CDR3nt: TGTGCCAGCAGCCCACGTCCGGGCAAAGCGGAACAAGGAGGCCAAGAGACCCAGTACTTC
abundance: few; d_gene: .; v_gene: TRBV28; j_gene: TRBJ2-7; CDR3aa: CATKRGSTGSSYEQYF; CDR3nt: TGTGCCACCAAGAGGGGGTCCACAGGGAGCTCCTACGAGCAGTACTTC
abundance: few; d_gene: TRBD2; v_gene: TRBV4-1; j_gene: TRBJ2-4; CDR3aa: CASSQGLAGGASKNIQYF; CDR3nt: TGCGCCAGCAGCCAAGGACTTGCCGGGGGGGCGAGCAAAAACATTCAGTACTTC
abundance: many; d_gene: TRBD1; v_gene: TRBV29-1; j_gene: TRBJ2-7; CDR3aa: CSVEESGTGTYEQYF; CDR3nt: TGCAGCGTTGAGGAGTCCGGGACAGGGACTTACGAGCAGTACTTC
abundance: .; d_gene: .; v_gene: TRBV6-2/TRBV6-3; j_gene: TRBJ2-7; CDR3aa: CASSYSGVSSYEQYF; CDR3nt: TGTGCCAGCAGTTACTCGGGGGTAAGCTCCTACGAGCAGTACTTC
abundance: few; d_gene: .; v_gene: TRBV4-1; j_gene: TRBJ2-7; CDR3aa: CASSQTEGSAYEQYF; CDR3nt: TGCGCCAGCAGCCAAACTGAGGGTAGTGCCTACGAGCAGTACTTC
abundance: few; d_gene: .; v_gene: TRBV5-6; j_gene: TRBJ1-5; CDR3aa: CASSFRLDNQPQHF; CDR3nt: TGTGCCAGCAGCTTTCGGCTGGACAATCAGCCCCAGCATTTT
abundance: few; d_gene: TRBD2; v_gene: TRBV11-2; j_gene: TRBJ2-3; CDR3aa: CASSLTSGPFTDTQYF; CDR3nt: TGTGCCAGCAGCTTGACTAGCGGGCCGTTCACAGATACGCAGTATTTT
abundance: few; d_gene: .; v_gene: TRBV7-2; j_gene: TRBJ2-7; CDR3aa: CASSSRGRRAEQYF; CDR3nt: TGTGCCAGCAGCTCTCGGGGCCGTCGGGCCGAGCAGTACTTC
abundance: .; d_gene: .; v_gene: TRBV7-9; j_gene: TRBJ2-2; CDR3aa: CASSLGQARAGELFF; CDR3nt: TGTGCCAGCAGCTTAGGTCAGGCTCGAGCCGGGGAGCTGTTTTTT
abundance: .; d_gene: .; v_gene: TRBV5-1; j_gene: TRBJ2-1; CDR3aa: CASSRTSGLEDEQFF; CDR3nt: TGCGCCAGCAGCCGGACTTCGGGGCTTGAGGATGAGCAGTTCTTC
abundance: .; d_gene: .; v_gene: TRBV29-1; j_gene: TRBJ2-7; CDR3aa: CSPFRDSYEQYF; CDR3nt: TGCAGCCCCTTTCGGGATTCCTACGAGCAGTACTTC
abundance: many; d_gene: .; v_gene: TRBV27; j_gene: TRBJ2-7; CDR3aa: CASSLGGPGPYEQYF; CDR3nt: TGTGCCAGCAGTTTGGGCGGGCCTGGACCCTACGAGCAGTACTTC